The TCR beta chain under discussion was sequenced for a study of T cell responses to AZD1222 COVID-19 vaccine. Regarding this clone: Its matching antigen is unknown.

The V and J ends lost 0 bases and 7 bases respectively, with 13 bases between them. The CDR3 loop spans 15 amino acids. Germline-derived CDR1 and CDR2 are MNHEY and SVGAGI. Repertoires were generated with immunoSEQ multiplex PCR, while TCRdb's copy carries only in-frame clones and drops some. The profile covers some 89,000 clones, with approximately 88% appearing a single time and around 4.5% taken by the ten largest. Overall study results and limits: Baseline serology detected seropositivity in only 5 or 6 AZD1222 recipients. Spike-specific TCR breadth and depth grew following two AZD1222 doses. Regions 160-218 and 743-854 dominated among vaccine-associated CD4 TCRs spanning spike.

The sequencing here drew on peripheral blood, taken on day 0 of MenACWY control vaccination. The chain couples TRBV6-5 to TRBJ1-3; tentative D call: TRBD1 (5 bases). The receptor was isolated from an adult in good health. CDR3 in DNA: TGTGCCAGCAGTTACTCGGGGGGAAAGGCCAACACCATATATTTT. Translating gives CASSYSGGKANTIYF.